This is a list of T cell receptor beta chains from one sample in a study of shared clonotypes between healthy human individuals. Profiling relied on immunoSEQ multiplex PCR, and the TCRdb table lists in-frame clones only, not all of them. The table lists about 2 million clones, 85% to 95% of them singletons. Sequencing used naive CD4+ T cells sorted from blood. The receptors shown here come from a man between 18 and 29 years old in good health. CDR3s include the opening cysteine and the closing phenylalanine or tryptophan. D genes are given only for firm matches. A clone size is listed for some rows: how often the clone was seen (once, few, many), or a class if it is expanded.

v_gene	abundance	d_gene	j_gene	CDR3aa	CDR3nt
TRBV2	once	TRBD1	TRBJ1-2	CASSRQGSSNYGYTF	TGTGCCAGCAGTCGACAGGGGAGCTCTAACTATGGCTACACCTTC
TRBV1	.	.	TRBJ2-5	CTSSQDQAGGETQYF	TGCACCAGCAGCCAAGATCAGGCAGGAGGAGAGACCCAGTACTTC
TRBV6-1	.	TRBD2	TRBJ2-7	CASSERRASGSGEQYF	TGTGCCAGCAGTGAAAGGAGGGCTAGCGGGAGTGGGGAGCAGTACTTC
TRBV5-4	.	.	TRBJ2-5	CASSLAGGGAETQYF	TGTGCCAGCAGCTTGGCGGGAGGGGGCGCGGAGACCCAGTACTTC
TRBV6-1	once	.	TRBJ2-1	CASSETRGYNEQFF	TGTGCCAGCAGTGAAACGAGGGGCTACAATGAGCAGTTCTTC
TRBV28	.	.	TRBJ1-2	CASSFSGDYGYTF	TGTGCCAGCAGTTTTTCGGGAGACTATGGCTACACCTTC
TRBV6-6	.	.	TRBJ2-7	CASSYENYEQYF	TGTGCCAGCAGTTACGAGAACTACGAGCAGTACTTC
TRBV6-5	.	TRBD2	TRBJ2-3	CASSGTSGGEDTQYF	TGTGCCAGCAGTGGGACTAGCGGGGGGGAAGATACGCAGTATTTT
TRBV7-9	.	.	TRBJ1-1	CASSLGGFAEAFF	TGTGCCAGCAGCTTAGGAGGGTTCGCTGAAGCTTTCTTT
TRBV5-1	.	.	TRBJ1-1	CASSRDTEAFF	TGCGCCAGCAGCAGGGATACTGAAGCTTTCTTT
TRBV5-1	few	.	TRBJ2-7	CASSHDGNEQYF	TGCGCCAGCAGCCACGATGGGAACGAGCAGTACTTC
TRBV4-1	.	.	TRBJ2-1	CASSQAQRVPYNEQFF	TGCGCCAGCAGCCAAGCCCAGCGGGTACCCTACAATGAGCAGTTCTTC
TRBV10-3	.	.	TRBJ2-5	CAIGDGETQYF	TGTGCCATCGGGGACGGGGAGACCCAGTACTTC
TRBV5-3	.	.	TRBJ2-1	CARSFGTDLHYNEQFF	TGTGCCAGAAGCTTTGGGACGGACTTACATTACAATGAGCAGTTCTTC
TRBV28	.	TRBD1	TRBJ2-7	CASTGPGQGPSYEQYF	TGTGCCAGCACCGGACCCGGACAGGGGCCGTCCTACGAGCAGTACTTC
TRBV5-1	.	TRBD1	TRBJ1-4	CASSPGTVANEKLFF	TGCGCCAGCAGCCCGGGGACAGTCGCTAATGAAAAACTGTTTTTT
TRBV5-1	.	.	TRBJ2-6	CASSFVVSGANVLTF	TGCGCCAGCAGCTTTGTGGTTTCTGGGGCCAACGTCCTGACTTTC
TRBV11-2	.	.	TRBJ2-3	CASSQRTGTPEYF	TGTGCCAGCAGCCAAAGAACAGGGACGCCCGAGTATTTT
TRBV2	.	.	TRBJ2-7	CASKEASRRNEQYF	TGTGCCAGCAAGGAGGCCTCACGCCGGAACGAGCAGTACTTC
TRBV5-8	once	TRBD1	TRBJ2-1	CASSFGQGSNEQFF	TGTGCCAGCAGCTTTGGACAGGGGTCGAATGAGCAGTTCTTC
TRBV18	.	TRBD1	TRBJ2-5	CASSPDRASETQYF	TGTGCCAGCTCACCGGACAGGGCCTCAGAGACCCAGTACTTC
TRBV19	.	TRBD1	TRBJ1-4	CASRPGQTFNEKLFF	TGTGCCAGTAGGCCGGGACAGACCTTTAATGAAAAACTGTTTTTT
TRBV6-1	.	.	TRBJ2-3	CASSERMAGNTDTQYF	TGTGCCAGCAGTGAAAGAATGGCGGGGAACACAGATACGCAGTATTTT
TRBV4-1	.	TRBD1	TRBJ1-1	CASSQAPGTGGDTEAFF	TGCGCCAGCAGCCAAGCCCCTGGGACAGGGGGAGACACTGAAGCTTTCTTT
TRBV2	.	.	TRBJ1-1	CASKGQKNTEAFF	TGTGCCAGCAAAGGACAAAAGAACACTGAAGCTTTCTTT
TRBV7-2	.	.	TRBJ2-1	CASSPDHSYNEQFF	TGTGCCAGCAGCCCAGACCACTCCTACAATGAGCAGTTCTTC
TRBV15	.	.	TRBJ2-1	CATSRDVGEQFF	TGTGCCACCAGCAGAGATGTAGGTGAGCAGTTCTTC
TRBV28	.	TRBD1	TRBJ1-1	CASSFPGQGQSRTEAFF	TGTGCCAGCAGTTTCCCGGGACAGGGCCAATCGAGGACTGAAGCTTTCTTT
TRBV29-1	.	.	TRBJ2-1	CSVPPGGGRSYNEQFF	TGCAGCGTACCCCCCGGCGGGGGCCGCTCCTACAATGAGCAGTTCTTC
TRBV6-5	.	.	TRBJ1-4	CASSQTSRNEKLFF	TGTGCCAGCAGCCAAACCAGTCGGAATGAAAAACTGTTTTTT
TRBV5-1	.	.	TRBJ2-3	CASSSEGGGTDTQYF	TGCGCCAGCAGCTCCGAGGGGGGCGGCACAGATACGCAGTATTTT
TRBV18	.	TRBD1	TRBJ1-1	CASSRTGGVTEAFF	TGTGCCAGCTCAAGGACAGGGGGCGTGACTGAAGCTTTCTTT
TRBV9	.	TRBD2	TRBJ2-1	CASSVVSGGTYNEQFF	TGTGCCAGCAGCGTAGTATCCGGGGGGACCTACAATGAGCAGTTCTTC
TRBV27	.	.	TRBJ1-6	CASSSPGGGHSPLHF	TGTGCCAGCAGTTCCCCCGGAGGTGGTCATTCACCCCTCCACTTT
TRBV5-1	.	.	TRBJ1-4	CASREGFANEKLFF	TGCGCCAGCAGAGAGGGGTTTGCTAATGAAAAACTGTTTTTT
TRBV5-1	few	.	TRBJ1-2	CASSDFGTDGYTF	TGCGCCAGCAGCGACTTCGGGACGGATGGCTACACCTTC
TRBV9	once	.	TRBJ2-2	CASSLTTGTHGIGTGELFF	TGTGCCAGCAGCCTAACCACCGGGACCCATGGGATCGGCACCGGGGAGCTGTTTTTT
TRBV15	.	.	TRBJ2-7	CATSRERGRGPYEQYF	TGTGCCACCAGCAGAGAGCGGGGCAGGGGCCCCTACGAGCAGTACTTC
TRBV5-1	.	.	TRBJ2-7	CASSLGPMEGSEQYF	TGCGCCAGCAGCTTGGGTCCTATGGAGGGATCCGAGCAGTACTTC
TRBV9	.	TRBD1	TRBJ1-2	CASSDRDRTNYGYTF	TGTGCCAGCAGCGACCGGGACAGAACTAACTATGGCTACACCTTC
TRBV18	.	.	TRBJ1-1	CASSPEQDLGAFF	TGTGCCAGCTCACCAGAACAGGACCTGGGAGCTTTCTTT
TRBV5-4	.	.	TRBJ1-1	CASRIAGTLNTEAFF	TGTGCCAGCAGAATCGCCGGGACACTGAACACTGAAGCTTTCTTT
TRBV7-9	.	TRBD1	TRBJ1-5	CASSSSDRGQWDQPQHF	TGTGCCAGCAGCAGTTCCGACAGGGGGCAATGGGATCAGCCCCAGCATTTT
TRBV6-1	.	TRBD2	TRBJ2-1	CASSGPGLAVTNEQFF	TGTGCCAGCAGTGGCCCGGGACTAGCGGTCACCAATGAGCAGTTCTTC
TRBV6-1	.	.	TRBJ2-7	CASNDRTYEQYF	TGTGCCAGCAACGACAGGACCTACGAGCAGTACTTC
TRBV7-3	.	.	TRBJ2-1	CASSLTGELSYNEQFF	TGTGCCAGCAGCTTAACCGGCGAGCTATCCTACAATGAGCAGTTCTTC
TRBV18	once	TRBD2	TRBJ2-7	CASSPPGLAGAYEQYF	TGTGCCAGCTCACCTCCCGGACTAGCGGGGGCCTACGAGCAGTACTTC
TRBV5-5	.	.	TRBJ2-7	CASSLQGSDSPYEQYF	TGTGCCAGCAGCTTACAGGGATCGGACTCCCCCTACGAGCAGTACTTC
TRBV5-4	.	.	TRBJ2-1	CASSYTGLEQFF	TGTGCCAGCAGCTACACGGGCCTTGAGCAGTTCTTC
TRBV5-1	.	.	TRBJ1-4	CASRPGHVNEKLFF	TGCGCCAGCAGACCCGGACACGTTAATGAAAAACTGTTTTTT
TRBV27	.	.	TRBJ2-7	CASSSQRTPYEQYF	TGTGCCAGCAGTTCGCAGCGGACCCCCTACGAGCAGTACTTC